The clone carrying this TCR beta chain is a singleton in its sample. This sample is part of a study of T cell responses to AZD1222 COVID-19 vaccine. Germline CDR1 and CDR2: SGHNT and YYREEE (reference sequence). V lost 6 bases and J 2 bases, leaving 12 bases between the germline ends. The CDR3 is made up of 14 amino acids. This table comes from immunoSEQ multiplex PCR, and its TCRdb copy is limited to in-frame clones, with some not included. This table has around 120,000 clones, roughly 90% appearing once. The starting material was peripheral blood, obtained on day 0 of AZD1222 vaccination. The chain employs TRBV5-4 and TRBJ2-1, with D tentatively TRBD2 (5 bases). This receptor was identified in an adult in good health. The CDR3 protein is CASNKAATYNEQFF. The CDR3 region has the DNA TGTGCCAGCAATAAAGCGGCTACCTACAATGAGCAGTTCTTC.